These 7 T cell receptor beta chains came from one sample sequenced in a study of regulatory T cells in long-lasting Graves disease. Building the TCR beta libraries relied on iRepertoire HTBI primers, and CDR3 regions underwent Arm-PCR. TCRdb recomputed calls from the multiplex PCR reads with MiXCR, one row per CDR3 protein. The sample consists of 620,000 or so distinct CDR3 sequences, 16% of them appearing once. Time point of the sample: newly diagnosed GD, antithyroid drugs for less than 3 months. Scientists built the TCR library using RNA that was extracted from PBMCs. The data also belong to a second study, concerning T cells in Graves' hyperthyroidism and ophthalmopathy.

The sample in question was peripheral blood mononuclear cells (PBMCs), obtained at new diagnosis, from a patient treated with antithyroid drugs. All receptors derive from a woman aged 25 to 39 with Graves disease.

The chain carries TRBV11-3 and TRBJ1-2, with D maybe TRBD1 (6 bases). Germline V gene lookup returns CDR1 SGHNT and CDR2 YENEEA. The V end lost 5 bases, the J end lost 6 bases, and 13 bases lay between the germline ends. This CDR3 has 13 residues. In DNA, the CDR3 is TGTGCCAGCAGCCTCGGGCAGGGGCATGGCTACACCTTC. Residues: CASSLGQGHGYTF.

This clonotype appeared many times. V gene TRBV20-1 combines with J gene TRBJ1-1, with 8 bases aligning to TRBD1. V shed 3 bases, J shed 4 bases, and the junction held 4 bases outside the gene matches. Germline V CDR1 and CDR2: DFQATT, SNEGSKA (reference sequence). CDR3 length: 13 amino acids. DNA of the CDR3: TGCAGTGCTAGTCCACAGGGGGTCACTGAAGCTTTCTTT. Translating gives CSASPQGVTEAFF.

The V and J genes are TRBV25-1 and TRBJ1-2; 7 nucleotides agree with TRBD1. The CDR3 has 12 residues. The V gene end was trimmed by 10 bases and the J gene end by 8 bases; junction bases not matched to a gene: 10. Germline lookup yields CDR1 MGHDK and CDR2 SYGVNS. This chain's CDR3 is CATAEGAGGYTF. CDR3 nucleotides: TGTGCCACCGCTGAGGGGGCCGGAGGCTACACCTTC.

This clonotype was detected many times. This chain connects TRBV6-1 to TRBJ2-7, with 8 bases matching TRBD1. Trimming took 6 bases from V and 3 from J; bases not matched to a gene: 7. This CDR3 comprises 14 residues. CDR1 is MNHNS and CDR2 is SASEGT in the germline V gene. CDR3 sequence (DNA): TGTGCCAGCAGACTCAGGGGGCTAGGCTACGAGCAGTACTTC. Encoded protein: CASRLRGLGYEQYF.

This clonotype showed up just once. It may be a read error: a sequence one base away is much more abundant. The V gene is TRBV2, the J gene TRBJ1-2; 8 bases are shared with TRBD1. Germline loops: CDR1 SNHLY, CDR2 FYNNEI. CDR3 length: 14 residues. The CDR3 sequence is CASSKDRAGYGHTF. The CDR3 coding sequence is TGTGCCAGCTCCAAGGACAGGGCAGGCTATGGCCACACCTTC.

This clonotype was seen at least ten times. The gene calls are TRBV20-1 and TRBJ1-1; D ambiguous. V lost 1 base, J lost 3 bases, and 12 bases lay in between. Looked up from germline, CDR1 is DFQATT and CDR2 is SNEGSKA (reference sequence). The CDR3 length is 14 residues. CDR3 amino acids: CSARVAGSDTEAFF. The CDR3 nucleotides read TGCAGTGCTAGAGTTGCGGGGTCCGACACTGAAGCTTTCTTT.

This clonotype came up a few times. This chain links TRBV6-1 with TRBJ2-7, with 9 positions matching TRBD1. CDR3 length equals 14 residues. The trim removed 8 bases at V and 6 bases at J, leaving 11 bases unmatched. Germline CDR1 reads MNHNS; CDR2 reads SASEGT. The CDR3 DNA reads TGTGCCAGCTTGGGCCGGGACAGGGTCTCCGAGCAGTACTTC. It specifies CASLGRDRVSEQYF.